What follows are 14 T cell receptor beta chains derived from one specimen sequenced in a study of blood T cell repertoires in COVID-19. TCRdb's copy holds only in-frame clones and misses some; the assay was immunoSEQ multiplex PCR. The sample lists about 95,000 clones, under 90% occurring once. Sequenced input: peripheral blood. Receptors originate from a man in his fifties or sixties with COVID-19, enrolled during active disease.

The chain is built from TRBV5-1 and TRBJ1-1, with D perhaps TRBD1 (6 bases). Germline CDR1 SGHRS, CDR2 YFSETQ. The CDR3 is 14 residues long. Trimming took off 5 bases at V and 1 base at J, with 12 bases between the two ends. The CDR3 spells CASRAGAENTEAFF. CDR3 bases: TGCGCCAGCAGGGCGGGGGCGGAGAACACTGAAGCTTTCTTT.

This clone appeared a few times. The chain joins TRBV4-2 to TRBJ2-7, with D unresolved. CDR1 is LGHNA and CDR2 is YNFKEQ in the germline V gene. The CDR3 runs 13 residues. V lost 0 bases and J 4 bases, leaving 7 bases between the germline ends. In DNA form, the CDR3 reads TGTGCCAGCAGCCAAGAAACGGTATACGAGCAGTACTTC. Its translation: CASSQETVYEQYF.

The DNA for the CDR3 is TGTGCCACCAGTGATTTGAGCGCGGGAGGGCGGGAGACCCAGTACTTC. Translated, it gives CATSDLSAGGRETQYF. The rearrangement joins TRBV24-1 to TRBJ2-5; 9 bases fit TRBD2. V dropped 0 bases and J dropped 5; count of bases not matched to a gene: 6. This CDR3 has 16 amino acids. Germline-derived CDR1 and CDR2 are KGHDR and SFDVKD.

This sequence joins TRBV5-6 and TRBJ2-1; D is possibly TRBD1 (5 bases). Germline-derived CDR1 and CDR2 are SGHDT and YYEEEE. The CDR3 runs 16 residues. Between the trimmed V and J ends, which lost 2 bases and 4 bases, there was a span of 16 bases. The CDR3 here is CASSLQEPWAYNEQFF. The CDR3 DNA reads as TGTGCCAGCAGCTTACAGGAGCCATGGGCATACAATGAGCAGTTCTTC.

The rearrangement links TRBV19 to TRBJ2-1, with TRBD2 matching 8 bases. Germline V gene sequence: CDR1 LNHDA, CDR2 SQIVND (reference sequence). The J segment lost 4 bases and the V segment lost 2 bases, leaving 7 bases of the junction unmatched. This CDR3 comprises 16 residues. The CDR3 spells CASSILPSGLYNEQFF. DNA of the CDR3: TGTGCCAGTAGTATATTGCCTAGCGGGCTATACAATGAGCAGTTCTTC.

This chain links TRBV25-1 with TRBJ2-1; the match to TRBD2 covers 12 bases. V trimming: 4 bases; J trimming: 10 bases; junction bases outside the gene matches: 11. The CDR3 length is 16 residues. The germline V gene encodes CDR1 MGHDK and CDR2 SYGVNS. The CDR3 coding sequence is TGTGCCAGCAGTGCCCGGACTAGCGGGGTCCATGAGGAGCAGTTCTTC. This sequence encodes CASSARTSGVHEEQFF. The variable domain in full, completed from reference TRBV25-1 and TRBJ2-1, reads EADIYQTPRYLVIGTGKKITLECSQTMGHDKMYWYQQDPGMELHLIHYSYGVNSTEKGDLSSESTVSRIRTEHFPLTLESARPSHTSQYLCASSARTSGVHEEQFFGPGTRLTVL.

This chain links TRBV6-2 or TRBV6-3 with TRBJ1-2; 11 positions agree with TRBD1. V lost 4 bases, J lost 3 bases, and 4 bases stayed unmatched. The V gene's germline CDR1 is MNHEY and CDR2 SVGEGT. The CDR3 spans 15 residues. The CDR3 protein is CASSSGTGGDYGYTF. CDR3 nucleotide sequence: TGTGCCAGCAGTTCGGGGACAGGGGGAGACTATGGCTACACCTTC.

This chain uses TRBV2 with TRBJ2-1, with D possibly TRBD1 on 7 matching bases. The germline V gene encodes CDR1 SNHLY and CDR2 FYNNEI. The CDR3 has 13 amino acids. The CDR3 region is CVTAGQQALDEFF. In DNA form, the CDR3 reads TGTGTTACCGCGGGACAGCAAGCATTGGATGAGTTCTTC.

The chain recombines TRBV28 with TRBJ2-3; 7 bases align to TRBD1. This CDR3 has 15 residues. From germline, CDR1 is MDHEN and CDR2 SYDVKM. Trimming removed 1 base from V and 0 bases from J; junction bases left unmatched: 1. The CDR3 loop reads CASSLSGQSTDTQYF. CDR3 DNA: TGTGCCAGCAGTTTATCGGGACAGAGCACAGATACGCAGTATTTT.

V and J are TRBV27 and TRBJ1-4, with D unresolved. Germline V gene sequence: CDR1 MNHEY, CDR2 SMNVEV (reference sequence). The CDR3 is 12 residues long. The V gene lost 1 base and the J gene lost 10 bases, with 7 bases spanning the gap. The CDR3 is CASSLLRGKLFF. In DNA, the CDR3 is TGTGCCAGCAGTTTATTACGCGGAAAACTGTTTTTT.

This chain uses TRBV4-3 with TRBJ1-5, with D possibly being TRBD1 (5 bases). Trimming left V 0 bases short and J 5 bases short, with 8 bases between. Germline assignment: CDR1 LGHNA and CDR2 YSLEER. The length of the CDR3 is 14 residues. DNA of the CDR3: TGCGCCAGCAGCCAAGACCGGGGGTATCAGCCCCAGCATTTT. The encoded protein is CASSQDRGYQPQHF.

V usage is TRBV27 and J usage is TRBJ2-1; D remains ambiguous. The CDR3 spans 15 residues. V dropped 4 bases and J dropped 5 bases, with 15 bases sitting between them. CDR1 and CDR2 from the germline V gene are MNHEY and SMNVEV (reference sequence). CDR3: CASSSVSPINNEQFF. The CDR3, as DNA: TGTGCCAGCAGTTCGGTTAGCCCCATCAACAATGAGCAGTTCTTC.

The genes are TRBV6-5 and TRBJ2-7; D may be TRBD2 (6 bases). The V end was cut by 7 bases, the J end by 2 bases, with 15 bases between. CDR3 length: 14 amino acids. CDR1 and CDR2 from the germline V gene are MNHEY and SVGAGI. The CDR3 loop reads CASTTGGKTYEQYF. CDR3 nucleotides: TGTGCCAGCACCACCGGCGGGAAGACCTACGAGCAGTACTTC.

The chain uses TRBV5-5 and TRBJ2-7; 7 bases line up with TRBD2. The CDR3 covers 15 residues. CDR1 is SGHKS, CDR2 YYEKEE, per germline (reference sequence). Trimming took 4 bases from V and 4 from J; bases not matched to a gene: 11. The CDR3 loop reads CASSLTLRERYEQYF. CDR3 nucleotides: TGTGCCAGCAGCCTGACATTGCGGGAGCGGTACGAGCAGTACTTC.